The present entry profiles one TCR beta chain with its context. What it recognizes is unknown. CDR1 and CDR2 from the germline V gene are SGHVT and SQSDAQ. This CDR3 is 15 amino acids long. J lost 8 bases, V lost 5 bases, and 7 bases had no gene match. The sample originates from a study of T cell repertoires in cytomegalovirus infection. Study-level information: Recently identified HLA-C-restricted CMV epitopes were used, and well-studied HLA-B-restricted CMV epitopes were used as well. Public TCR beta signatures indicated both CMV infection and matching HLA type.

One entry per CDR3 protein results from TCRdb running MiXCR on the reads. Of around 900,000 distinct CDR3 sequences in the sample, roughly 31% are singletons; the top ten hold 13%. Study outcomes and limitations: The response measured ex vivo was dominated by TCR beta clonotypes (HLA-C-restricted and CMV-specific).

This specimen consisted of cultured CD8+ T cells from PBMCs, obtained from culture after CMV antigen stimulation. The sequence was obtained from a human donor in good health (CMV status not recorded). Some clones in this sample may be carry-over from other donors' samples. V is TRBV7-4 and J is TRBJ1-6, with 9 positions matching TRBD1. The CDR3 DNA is TGTGCCAGCAGCACACCGGGACAGGGAGATTCACCCCTCCACTTT. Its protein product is CASSTPGQGDSPLHF.